Below, 4 T cell receptor beta chains from the same sample are listed, as sequenced in a study of shared clonotypes between healthy human individuals. The data were produced by immunoSEQ multiplex PCR, yet TCRdb's version contains in-frame clones alone and is incomplete. This repertoire shows 450,000 to 500,000 clones, 65% to 80% found once; its top ten account for about 12%. Source material: PBMCs. The receptors derive from a woman aged 35 to 49 in good health. Some clones in this sample may be carry-over from other donors' samples.

The chain recombines TRBV5-1 with TRBJ2-7, with TRBD1 matching over 9 bases. Germline CDR1 SGHRS, CDR2 YFSETQ. The CDR3 is made up of 15 amino acids. The V segment lost 0 bases and the J segment 5 bases; nucleotides outside the gene matches: 6. The CDR3 region has the DNA TGCGCCAGCAGCTTGGAGGGACAGGGTAACGACGAGCAGTACTTC. It yields the protein CASSLEGQGNDEQYF.

The gene calls are TRBV6-5 and TRBJ1-1; D not certain. CDR3 length equals 14 residues. Germline V gene lookup returns CDR1 MNHEY and CDR2 SVGAGI. Trimming pared 0 bases from V and 0 bases from J, leaving 5 bases between. The CDR3 sequence is CASSYSYMNTEAFF. The CDR3 bases are TGTGCCAGCAGTTACTCCTATATGAACACTGAAGCTTTCTTT.

The rearrangement joins TRBV18 to TRBJ2-2; D is unresolved. CDR3 length: 16 amino acids. CDR1 and CDR2 from the germline V gene are KGHSH and LQKENI. V was cut by 3 bases and J by 6 bases, with 17 bases left in between. The DNA of the CDR3 is TGTGCCAGCTCACCGAGGAGCAGCGCGAGGTCCGGGGAGCTGTTTTTT. The encoded protein is CASSPRSSARSGELFF. The full variable domain, in which reference TRBV18 and TRBJ2-2 provide the parts outside the CDR3, is NAGVMQNPRHLVRRRGQEARLRCSPMKGHSHVYWYRQLPEEGLKFMVYLQKENIIDESGMPKERFSAEFPKEGPSILRIQQVVRGDSAAYFCASSPRSSARSGELFFGEGSRLTVL.

The chain carries TRBV30 and TRBJ2-2; D is perhaps TRBD1 (5 bases). V was trimmed by 3 bases and J by 5 bases, leaving 13 bases between them. Looked up from germline, CDR1 is GTSNPN and CDR2 is SVGIG (reference sequence). The CDR3 is made up of 14 amino acids. The CDR3 sequence: CAWRGQGWTGELFF. The CDR3 bases are TGTGCCTGGAGAGGGCAGGGTTGGACCGGGGAGCTGTTTTTT.